One sample yielded the 20 T cell receptor beta chains listed below, sequenced in a study of beta chain features in type 1 diabetes. General study results and limits: Type 1 diabetes patients showed a moderate but significant shortening of TCRB CDR3s in all four CD4+ subsets.

As every portion of the isolated RNA was reverse transcribed, the sequencing read expressed TCRB transcripts. Clones were sequenced by immunoSEQ multiplex PCR, and TCRdb holds only the in-frame ones, with some missing. Of a few hundred thousand clones in the sample, approximately 25% are singletons; the top ten hold about 0.012%. Their antigens are not known. Material: naive CD4+ T cells from blood. Receptors originate from a woman aged 25 to 39 with type 1 diabetes.

This clone was seen a few times. This chain uses TRBV5-1 with TRBJ2-1; 8 bases fit TRBD1. Germline loops: CDR1 SGHRS, CDR2 YFSETQ. This CDR3 has 14 amino acids. V shed 6 bases, J shed 6 bases, and the junction held 8 bases outside the gene matches. CDR3 amino acids: CASTPGTGTNEQFF. The CDR3 DNA reads as TGCGCCAGCACTCCAGGGACAGGTACCAATGAGCAGTTCTTC.

The chain has TRBV7-8 and TRBJ2-5; D is ambiguous. V dropped 1 base and J dropped 3 bases, with 6 bases sitting between them. Germline loops: CDR1 SGHVS, CDR2 FQNEAQ. This CDR3 contains 13 residues. The CDR3 loop is CASSLDREETQYF. CDR3 in DNA: TGTGCCAGCAGCTTAGATCGTGAAGAGACCCAGTACTTC.

The J gene is TRBJ2-1, the V gene TRBV28, with a tentative D call TRBD1 (6 bases). From germline, CDR1 is MDHEN and CDR2 SYDVKM. The germline V and J ends were trimmed by 7 bases and 1 base, with 11 bases remaining between them. This CDR3 has 14 amino acids. CDR3 bases: TGTGCCAGCATTCTTCAGGGGTCCTACAATGAGCAGTTCTTC. This gives the protein CASILQGSYNEQFF.

V and J are TRBV19 and TRBJ1-1; possibly TRBD1 for D (5 bases). Germline V gene lookup returns CDR1 LNHDA and CDR2 SQIVND (reference sequence). The V and J ends lost 3 bases and 5 bases respectively, with 13 bases between them. The CDR3 runs 14 residues. The DNA of the CDR3 is TGTGCCAGTAGTATTGGTGGGGGAGGTACTGAAGCTTTCTTT. Encoded protein: CASSIGGGGTEAFF.

The chain joins TRBV29-1 to TRBJ2-7; 8 positions agree with TRBD1. CDR3 length: 13 residues. Trimming at V came to 3 bases and at J to 5 bases, leaving 6 bases not matched to a gene. The germline gives CDR1 SQVTM, CDR2 ANQGSEA. This chain's CDR3 is CSVDGTGGDEQYF. The CDR3 DNA sequence: TGCAGCGTTGACGGAACAGGGGGAGACGAGCAGTACTTC.

Of note for this clone: The same CDR3 arises from other DNA sequences in this sample as well. This chain uses TRBV15 with TRBJ2-5; D is undetermined. Trimming took off 0 bases at V and 2 bases at J, with 7 bases between the two ends. Germline V gene sequence: CDR1 LNHNV, CDR2 YYDKDF (reference sequence). The CDR3 has 14 residues. CDR3 amino acids: CATSRDPVQETQYF. CDR3 DNA: TGTGCCACCAGCAGAGATCCCGTACAAGAGACCCAGTACTTC.

The CDR3, as DNA: TGTGCCAGCAGCCCGCTGGGTAGCGGGAGCCACGAGCAGTACTTC. Amino acids: CASSPLGSGSHEQYF. V is TRBV27 and J is TRBJ2-7; 9 bases are shared with TRBD2. With V trimmed by 6 bases and J by 5 bases, 11 bases remained unmatched. Germline values: CDR1 MNHEY, CDR2 SMNVEV (reference sequence). This CDR3 has 15 residues.

This clone was seen more than once but under ten times. The V and J genes are TRBV9 and TRBJ2-5; D is possibly TRBD2 (6 bases). There are 17 residues in the CDR3. Germline V gene lookup returns CDR1 SGDLS and CDR2 YYNGEE. V dropped 0 bases and J dropped 1 base, with 16 bases sitting between them. CDR3 DNA sequence: TGTGCCAGCAGCGTAGAGTCCCCCTGGGGAGGCCAAGAGACCCAGTACTTC. It yields the protein CASSVESPWGGQETQYF.

This clone was seen more than once but under ten times. The CDR3 loop is CSVEEGGFIGELFF. CDR3 nucleotides: TGCAGCGTTGAAGAGGGGGGGTTTATCGGGGAGCTGTTTTTT. The rearrangement joins TRBV29-1 to TRBJ2-2; 7 nucleotides line up with TRBD2. J was trimmed by 7 bases and V by 0 bases; bases with no gene match: 5. CDR1 and CDR2 from the germline V gene are SQVTM and ANQGSEA. There are 14 residues in the CDR3.

This clone was seen a handful of times. The J gene is TRBJ2-7, the V gene TRBV11-2; TRBD1 matches at 8 bases. Germline V gene sequence: CDR1 SGHAT, CDR2 FQNNGV. V trimming: 4 bases; J trimming: 2 bases; junction bases outside the gene matches: 4. The CDR3 sequence is 14 residues long. In DNA, the CDR3 is TGTGCCAGCAGCTATGGACAGGGACCCTACGAGCAGTACTTC. As protein: CASSYGQGPYEQYF.

V and J are TRBV30 and TRBJ1-4; 7 bases align to TRBD1. The germline V gene has CDR1 GTSNPN and CDR2 SVGIG (reference sequence). The CDR3 loop spans 12 amino acids. J gave up 5 bases and V 8 bases, and 5 bases lay outside the gene matches. This chain's CDR3 is CALQTGNEKLFF. CDR3 nucleotide sequence: TGTGCCCTTCAGACAGGGAATGAAAAACTGTTTTTT.

J is TRBJ2-4 and V is TRBV4-1, with a possible D match to TRBD1 (5 bases). V gave up 3 bases and J gave up 9 bases, with 15 bases separating them. The CDR3 length is 14 residues. Germline assignment: CDR1 MGHRA and CDR2 YSYEKL. The CDR3 loop reads CASSHGQGSTIQYF. The CDR3 DNA reads as TGCGCCAGCAGCCATGGCCAGGGCAGTACCATTCAGTACTTC.

The rearrangement links TRBV19 to TRBJ2-7, with 11 bases that match TRBD2. Per the germline V gene, CDR1 is LNHDA and CDR2 is SQIVND (reference sequence). V lost 2 bases and J lost 1; bases outside the gene matches: 1. This CDR3 is 15 amino acids long. The CDR3 DNA is TGTGCCAGTAGTATACTAGCGGGAGGATCCTACGAGCAGTACTTC. Protein sequence: CASSILAGGSYEQYF.

This clone has only a few counts. The chain is built from TRBV5-1 and TRBJ2-5; 8 bases fit TRBD1. With V trimmed by 7 bases and J by 2 bases, 4 bases remained unmatched. The CDR3 length is 13 residues. Germline CDR1 and CDR2: SGHRS and YFSETQ. CDR3 sequence reads: CASRRQGQETQYF. CDR3 bases: TGCGCCAGCCGCAGACAGGGGCAAGAGACCCAGTACTTC.

The chain couples TRBV19 to TRBJ2-1, with a tentative D call TRBD2 (5 bases). V was shortened by 4 bases and J by 7 bases, with 8 bases between the two germline ends. This CDR3 spans 12 amino acids. Germline V gene lookup returns CDR1 LNHDA and CDR2 SQIVND (reference sequence). The CDR3, as DNA: TGTGCCAGTAGTACTTCGGGAAATGAGCAGTTCTTC. Translation: CASSTSGNEQFF. Looking up the rest from reference TRBV19 and TRBJ2-1 gives the full variable domain: DGGITQSPKYLFRKEGQNVTLSCEQNLNHDAMYWYRQDPGQGLRLIYYSQIVNDFQKGDIAEGYSVSREKKESFPLTVTSAQKNPTAFYLCASSTSGNEQFFGPGTRLTVL.

V is TRBV19 and J is TRBJ1-2; D unclear. V was cut by 10 bases and J by 8 bases, with 17 bases left in between. The V gene's germline CDR1 is LNHDA and CDR2 SQIVND (reference sequence). This CDR3 is built from 12 residues. CDR3 DNA sequence: TGTGCCACTAGACCCGGGGATAGGGGCTACACCTTC. Residues: CATRPGDRGYTF.

The chain joins TRBV29-1 to TRBJ2-1; 8 nucleotides agree with TRBD2. V trimming: 1 base; J trimming: 3 bases; junction bases outside the gene matches: 2. The CDR3 covers 14 residues. Germline V gene data show CDR1 as SQVTM and CDR2 as ANQGSEA. The CDR3 reads CSVEGREVYNEQFF. In DNA, the CDR3 is TGCAGCGTTGAAGGGCGGGAGGTCTACAATGAGCAGTTCTTC.

V and J are TRBV30 and TRBJ2-3, with D uncertain. The CDR3 loop spans 13 amino acids. V was cut by 2 bases and J by 7 bases, with 13 bases left in between. CDR1 and CDR2 (germline): GTSNPN, SVGIG (reference sequence). The CDR3 DNA follows: TGTGCCTGGAGTCCCGGCGGCCCATATACGCAGTATTTT. Translated, it gives CAWSPGGPYTQYF.

The chain has TRBV18 and TRBJ1-5; 9 bases line up with TRBD1. V shed 4 bases and J 1 base; nucleotides not matched to a gene: 8. The CDR3 has 17 residues. The germline gives CDR1 KGHSH, CDR2 LQKENI. The CDR3 DNA reads as TGTGCCAGCTCACGTGACAGGGGGTTACTAAGCAATCAGCCCCAGCATTTT. Amino acid sequence: CASSRDRGLLSNQPQHF.

V is TRBV30 and J is TRBJ1-2; the D is unclear. This CDR3 is 14 amino acids long. Per the germline V gene, CDR1 is GTSNPN and CDR2 is SVGIG (reference sequence). V was clipped by 1 base and J by 7 bases, with 16 bases between them. The CDR3 DNA follows: TGTGCCTGGAGTGGTCCAGCCCCCGCGGGTGGCTACACCTTC. Residues: CAWSGPAPAGGYTF.